The clone carrying this T cell receptor beta chain was detected once. This sample was included in a study of blood T cell repertoires in COVID-19. Overall study: Samples came from the United States, Italy and Spain, spanning acute and convalescent COVID-19. T cells, B-cell-depleted T cells, or PBMCs provided the cDNA or gDNA that served as material.

Deletions cut 4 bases from V and 9 bases from J, with 16 bases between. Germline V gives CDR1 SQVTM, CDR2 ANQGSEA. The CDR3 runs to 14 residues. The method was immunoSEQ multiplex PCR; TCRdb's version includes in-frame clones alone and lacks a portion of them. Seen here are tens of thousands of clones, about 85% observed once, and the top ten hold about a tenth. The chain is built from TRBV29-1 and TRBJ1-6, with a possible D match to TRBD1 (5 bases). The sequence was obtained from a human donor in a cohort sampled during active COVID-19. Input material: peripheral blood. The CDR3 loop is CSVAWGRFGSPLHF. For the CDR3, the DNA is TGCAGCGTTGCATGGGGGAGGTTCGGTTCACCCCTCCACTTT.